These T cell receptor beta chains were read from a single sample in a study of blood T cell repertoires in COVID-19. Here immunoSEQ multiplex PCR was the method, and the copy in TCRdb shows in-frame clones only, minus some. This table has some 54,000 clones, about four fifths appearing once. What was sequenced was peripheral blood. These receptors all stem from a woman aged 55-75 years with acute or convalescent COVID-19. Each CDR3 is given with its conserved first and last residue. D genes are given only for firm matches. The listing skips clone size in some rows; elsewhere it reads once, few, many or a size class.

cdr3_aa: CASSQDGGRASTDTQYF
cdr3_nt: TGTGCCAGCAGCCAAGACGGCGGGAGGGCCTCGACAGATACGCAGTATTTT
v_call: TRBV3-1/TRBV3-2
d_call: TRBD2
j_call: TRBJ2-3
clone_size: -

cdr3_aa: CAASMPTGAQYF
cdr3_nt: TGTGCCGCCAGCATGCCCACAGGGGCCCAGTACTTC
v_call: TRBV5-4
d_call: TRBD1
j_call: TRBJ2-5
clone_size: -

cdr3_aa: CASSRRDYLQETQYF
cdr3_nt: TGTGCCAGCAGTCGCAGGGACTACCTACAAGAGACCCAGTACTTC
v_call: TRBV6-5
d_call: TRBD2
j_call: TRBJ2-5
clone_size: once

cdr3_aa: CASSPTSGGLSDTQYF
cdr3_nt: TGTGCCAGCAGTCCTACTAGCGGGGGGCTGTCAGATACGCAGTATTTT
v_call: TRBV5-4
d_call: TRBD2
j_call: TRBJ2-3
clone_size: -

cdr3_aa: CASSELSGRFGYTF
cdr3_nt: TGTGCCAGCAGTGAACTGAGTGGGAGATTCGGCTACACCTTC
v_call: TRBV2
d_call: -
j_call: TRBJ1-2
clone_size: -

cdr3_aa: CASPGVGQGNLALHF
cdr3_nt: TGTGCCAGCCCGGGGGTGGGACAGGGTAATCTGGCCCTCCACTTT
v_call: TRBV7-3
d_call: TRBD1
j_call: TRBJ1-6
clone_size: -

cdr3_aa: CASSAGTGYEKLFF
cdr3_nt: TGTGCCAGCAGCGCAGGGACAGGCTACGAAAAACTGTTTTTT
v_call: TRBV9
d_call: TRBD1
j_call: TRBJ1-4
clone_size: -

cdr3_aa: CASSSRQGAGDGYTF
cdr3_nt: TGTGCCAGCAGCTCGCGACAGGGGGCAGGGGATGGCTACACCTTC
v_call: TRBV5-4
d_call: TRBD1
j_call: TRBJ1-2
clone_size: -

cdr3_aa: CASSHTGGLELFF
cdr3_nt: TGTGCCAGCAGCCATACAGGGGGCCTGGAGCTGTTTTTT
v_call: TRBV5-4
d_call: TRBD1
j_call: TRBJ2-2
clone_size: -

cdr3_aa: CASSPLKRTGIGQPQHF
cdr3_nt: TGTGCCAGCTCACCACTAAAACGGACAGGGATCGGTCAGCCCCAGCATTTT
v_call: TRBV18
d_call: TRBD1
j_call: TRBJ1-5
clone_size: -

cdr3_aa: CASSFEGAGNQPQHF
cdr3_nt: TGTGCCAGCAGCTTCGAGGGGGCAGGCAATCAGCCCCAGCATTTT
v_call: TRBV7-2
d_call: TRBD1
j_call: TRBJ1-5
clone_size: -

cdr3_aa: CASSESGYGYTF
cdr3_nt: TGCGCCAGCAGTGAGTCCGGTTACGGCTACACCTTC
v_call: TRBV10-2
d_call: -
j_call: TRBJ1-2
clone_size: -

cdr3_aa: CASSRQGAWFASTEAFF
cdr3_nt: TGTGCCAGCAGTCGACAGGGGGCTTGGTTTGCGAGCACTGAAGCTTTCTTT
v_call: TRBV28
d_call: TRBD1
j_call: TRBJ1-1
clone_size: -

cdr3_aa: CASSVGLGRLAGGFYEQYF
cdr3_nt: TGTGCCAGTAGTGTCGGTCTGGGTCGACTAGCGGGGGGCTTCTACGAGCAGTACTTC
v_call: TRBV19
d_call: TRBD2
j_call: TRBJ2-7
clone_size: few

cdr3_aa: CASSSTGVINEKLFF
cdr3_nt: TGTGCCAGCAGTTCGACAGGGGTCATTAATGAAAAACTGTTTTTT
v_call: TRBV7-6
d_call: TRBD1
j_call: TRBJ1-4
clone_size: -

cdr3_aa: CASSRGDRYNSPLHF
cdr3_nt: TGTGCCAGCAGCCGGGGGGACAGGTATAATTCACCCCTCCACTTT
v_call: TRBV14
d_call: TRBD1
j_call: TRBJ1-6
clone_size: -

cdr3_aa: CASSPGQGLGEQFF
cdr3_nt: TGTGCCAGCAGTCCCGGACAGGGTCTTGGTGAGCAGTTCTTC
v_call: TRBV28
d_call: TRBD1
j_call: TRBJ2-1
clone_size: -

cdr3_aa: CARGRASKNTEAFF
cdr3_nt: TGCGCCAGGGGCAGGGCCTCCAAAAACACTGAAGCTTTCTTT
v_call: TRBV4-1
d_call: -
j_call: TRBJ1-1
clone_size: -

cdr3_aa: CASRPRPGTSGENEQFF
cdr3_nt: TGTGCCAGCAGACCCCGCCCCGGGACTAGCGGGGAAAATGAGCAGTTCTTC
v_call: TRBV5-8
d_call: TRBD2
j_call: TRBJ2-1
clone_size: -

cdr3_aa: CASSASLAGVGELFF
cdr3_nt: TGTGCCAGCAGCGCGAGCCTAGCGGGCGTCGGGGAGCTGTTTTTT
v_call: TRBV9
d_call: TRBD2
j_call: TRBJ2-2
clone_size: -

cdr3_aa: CASSRDRGPGGYGYTF
cdr3_nt: TGTGCCAGTAGCCGCGACAGGGGGCCGGGGGGCTATGGCTACACCTTC
v_call: TRBV19
d_call: TRBD1
j_call: TRBJ1-2
clone_size: -

cdr3_aa: CASSLGLAGNTGELFF
cdr3_nt: TGCGCCAGTTCCCTGGGACTAGCGGGGAACACCGGGGAGCTGTTTTTT
v_call: TRBV10-1
d_call: TRBD2
j_call: TRBJ2-2
clone_size: -

cdr3_aa: CASSLWGDYGYTF
cdr3_nt: TGTGCCAGCAGCTTATGGGGCGACTATGGCTACACCTTC
v_call: TRBV11-2
d_call: -
j_call: TRBJ1-2
clone_size: -

cdr3_aa: CASRQGNQPQHF
cdr3_nt: TGTGCCAGCAGACAGGGCAATCAGCCCCAGCATTTT
v_call: TRBV6-6
d_call: -
j_call: TRBJ1-5
clone_size: -

cdr3_aa: CSASGGYEQYF
cdr3_nt: TGCAGTGCTAGTGGCGGATACGAGCAGTACTTC
v_call: TRBV20-1
d_call: -
j_call: TRBJ2-7
clone_size: -

cdr3_aa: CASILTRSTGHTEAFF
cdr3_nt: TGTGCCAGCATTCTCACCCGGTCGACAGGGCACACTGAAGCTTTCTTT
v_call: TRBV28
d_call: TRBD1
j_call: TRBJ1-1
clone_size: -

cdr3_aa: CASSLGVSSSYNEQFF
cdr3_nt: TGCGCCAGCAGCTTGGGTGTTTCGAGCTCCTACAATGAGCAGTTCTTC
v_call: TRBV5-1
d_call: -
j_call: TRBJ2-1
clone_size: -

cdr3_aa: CASSAATANTEAFF
cdr3_nt: TGTGCCAGCTCAGCGGCGACAGCGAACACTGAAGCTTTCTTT
v_call: TRBV18
d_call: -
j_call: TRBJ1-1
clone_size: -

cdr3_aa: CASSHGQGVISPLHF
cdr3_nt: TGTGCCAGCAGCCACGGACAGGGAGTTATTTCACCCCTCCACTTT
v_call: TRBV11-1
d_call: TRBD1
j_call: TRBJ1-6
clone_size: -

cdr3_aa: CASSLATVAQWETQYF
cdr3_nt: TGCGCCAGCAGCTTGGCGACAGTGGCCCAGTGGGAGACCCAGTACTTC
v_call: TRBV5-1
d_call: -
j_call: TRBJ2-5
clone_size: -

cdr3_aa: CASRQIGQGRAEAFF
cdr3_nt: TGTGCCAGCAGGCAGATAGGACAGGGGAGGGCTGAAGCTTTCTTT
v_call: TRBV7-2
d_call: TRBD1
j_call: TRBJ1-1
clone_size: -

cdr3_aa: CASSLGGQGANEQYF
cdr3_nt: TGCGCCAGCAGCTTGGGGGGACAGGGGGCGAACGAGCAGTACTTC
v_call: TRBV5-1
d_call: TRBD1
j_call: TRBJ2-7
clone_size: -

cdr3_aa: CASAERPTYNEQFF
cdr3_nt: TGTGCCAGTGCTGAGCGACCAACCTACAATGAGCAGTTCTTC
v_call: TRBV19
d_call: -
j_call: TRBJ2-1
clone_size: -

cdr3_aa: CASSSRRRDSSYEQYF
cdr3_nt: TGCGCCAGCAGCTCCCGAAGGCGGGATTCTAGCTACGAGCAGTACTTC
v_call: TRBV5-1
d_call: -
j_call: TRBJ2-7
clone_size: -

cdr3_aa: CASRNRYTEEQYF
cdr3_nt: TGTGCCAGCAGGAACAGGTACACTGAGGAGCAGTACTTC
v_call: TRBV28
d_call: -
j_call: TRBJ2-7
clone_size: once

cdr3_aa: CASSVGSDLNYGYTF
cdr3_nt: TGTGCCAGCAGCGTAGGGTCAGATTTGAACTATGGCTACACCTTC
v_call: TRBV9
d_call: -
j_call: TRBJ1-2
clone_size: once

cdr3_aa: CATNPTARNEKLFF
cdr3_nt: TGTGCCACCAACCCGACAGCCCGAAATGAAAAACTGTTTTTT
v_call: TRBV2
d_call: -
j_call: TRBJ1-4
clone_size: -

cdr3_aa: CASSPGQYYGYTF
cdr3_nt: TGTGCCAGCAGCCCGGGACAGTACTATGGCTACACCTTC
v_call: TRBV6-5
d_call: TRBD1
j_call: TRBJ1-2
clone_size: -

cdr3_aa: CASSIVGTSRPDQFF
cdr3_nt: TGTGCCAGTAGTATAGTGGGGACTAGCCGGCCGGATCAGTTCTTC
v_call: TRBV19
d_call: TRBD2
j_call: TRBJ2-1
clone_size: -

cdr3_aa: CAISASLENEQFF
cdr3_nt: TGTGCCATCAGTGCTTCTCTGGAGAATGAGCAGTTCTTC
v_call: TRBV10-3
d_call: -
j_call: TRBJ2-1
clone_size: -

cdr3_aa: CASSIWSTGGTDEKLFF
cdr3_nt: TGTGCCAGTAGTATATGGAGCACAGGGGGTACAGATGAAAAACTGTTTTTT
v_call: TRBV19
d_call: TRBD1
j_call: TRBJ1-4
clone_size: -

cdr3_aa: CASSYSPRADTQYF
cdr3_nt: TGTGCCAGCAGTTACTCGCCGCGGGCAGATACGCAGTATTTT
v_call: TRBV6-5
d_call: -
j_call: TRBJ2-3
clone_size: -

cdr3_aa: CASSPGGALTLHF
cdr3_nt: TGTGCCAGCAGCCCCGGGGGGGCCCTCACCCTCCACTTT
v_call: TRBV11-1
d_call: -
j_call: TRBJ1-6
clone_size: few

cdr3_aa: CTSSQEPTGIGNQPQHF
cdr3_nt: TGCACCAGCAGCCAAGAGCCCACAGGCATTGGCAATCAGCCCCAGCATTTT
v_call: TRBV1
d_call: -
j_call: TRBJ1-5
clone_size: -

cdr3_aa: CASTHRGAHGYTF
cdr3_nt: TGTGCCAGCACCCACCGGGGGGCGCATGGCTACACCTTC
v_call: TRBV12-3/TRBV12-4
d_call: -
j_call: TRBJ1-2
clone_size: -

cdr3_aa: CASSGGTAQETQYF
cdr3_nt: TGTGCCAGCTCTGGCGGGACGGCTCAAGAGACCCAGTACTTC
v_call: TRBV9
d_call: -
j_call: TRBJ2-5
clone_size: -

cdr3_aa: CASSHRARRGLNSPLHF
cdr3_nt: TGCGCCAGCAGCCATCGTGCTCGGCGAGGGTTGAATTCACCCCTCCACTTT
v_call: TRBV4-1
d_call: -
j_call: TRBJ1-6
clone_size: -

cdr3_aa: CASSLVSGGFYGYTF
cdr3_nt: TGTGCCAGCAGCTTAGTGTCAGGGGGATTCTATGGCTACACCTTC
v_call: TRBV11-2
d_call: TRBD1
j_call: TRBJ1-2
clone_size: -

cdr3_aa: CASSLGVAGTLTDTQYF
cdr3_nt: TGCGCCAGCAGCTTGGGAGTAGCGGGGACCCTCACAGATACGCAGTATTTT
v_call: TRBV5-1
d_call: TRBD2
j_call: TRBJ2-3
clone_size: -

cdr3_aa: CASSQSTPSSQQTPGQGQPQHF
cdr3_nt: TGCGCCAGCAGTCAATCCACTCCGTCCTCACAACAAACTCCGGGACAGGGCCAGCCCCAGCATTTT
v_call: TRBV23-1
d_call: TRBD1
j_call: TRBJ1-5
clone_size: -

cdr3_aa: CASSPGQGASNEKLFF
cdr3_nt: TGTGCCAGCAGCCCGGGACAGGGGGCGTCTAATGAAAAACTGTTTTTT
v_call: TRBV7-6
d_call: TRBD1
j_call: TRBJ1-4
clone_size: -